The 20 T cell receptor beta chains given below trace back to one sample, sequenced in a study of glioma-infiltrating T cells. The iRepertoire nested amplicon-rescue multiplex PCR amplified TCR alpha and beta CDR3s from RNA. Using its own MiXCR run on the multiplex PCR reads, TCRdb lists one record per CDR3 protein. The sample gives a few hundred thousand distinct CDR3 sequences, around 38% of which show up once; more than 10% is in the top ten. The material sequenced was glioma tissue, nonneoplastic brain tissue, or PBMCs (not recorded which). The origin of the receptors is a human donor with low-grade glioma or glioblastoma, undergoing nonglioma brain surgery, or in good health (not recorded which).

A remark on this clonotype: One end of the junction fails to match germline, which may point to a read error. V usage is TRBV12-3 or TRBV12-4 and J usage is TRBJ1-5; D perhaps matches TRBD1 (5 bases). The CDR3 has 13 residues. The CDR3 DNA is TGTGACAGCAGTAGACAGAAAGATCAGCCCCAGCATTTT. It codes for CDSSRQKDQPQHF.

A single count supports this clonotype. This clone may be a read error of a much larger clone one base away. The J gene is TRBJ2-5, the V gene TRBV27; D possibly corresponds to TRBD2 (6 bases). V lost 5 bases, J lost 5 bases, and 18 bases lay in between. CDR3 length equals 15 residues. Germline loops: CDR1 MNHEY, CDR2 SMNVEV (reference sequence). CDR3 sequence (DNA): TGTGCCAGCAGTGCCATTGGCGGGGTTCACGAGACCCAGTACTTC. It is translated as CASSAIGGVHETQYF.

The chain recombines TRBV6-6 with TRBJ2-7; 14 bases fit TRBD2. In germline, CDR1 is MNHNY, CDR2 SVGAGI (reference sequence). This CDR3 contains 16 residues. V was clipped by 6 bases and J by 3 bases; unmatched bases: 7. This chain's CDR3 is CASRPSTSGRDYEQYF. For the CDR3, the DNA is TGTGCCAGCAGGCCCTCGACTAGCGGGAGGGACTACGAGCAGTACTTC.

This clonotype turned up a few times. The chain combines TRBV18 with TRBJ2-5; D unresolved. Per the germline V gene, CDR1 is KGHSH and CDR2 is LQKENI. CDR3 length: 13 residues. Trimming removed 3 bases at V and 5 bases at J, with 10 bases between. CDR3: CASSPMAGETQYF. DNA of the CDR3: TGTGCCAGCTCACCGATGGCCGGGGAGACCCAGTACTTC.

This clonotype was detected once. The chain uses TRBV4-1 and TRBJ1-2, with 7 bases fitting TRBD1. The germline gives CDR1 MGHRA, CDR2 YSYEKL. With V trimmed by 4 bases and J by 8 bases, 13 bases remained unmatched. There are 15 residues in the CDR3. Here the CDR3 reads CASSLHSGTEVGYTF. CDR3 in DNA: TGCGCCAGCAGCCTACACTCCGGGACAGAAGTCGGCTACACCTTC.

As regards this clonotype: This clone may be a read error of a much larger clone one base away. The chain has TRBV25-1 and TRBJ2-7; a weak D match, TRBD2 (5 bases). The V and J ends lost 8 bases and 7 bases respectively, with 24 bases between them. The CDR3 is 15 amino acids. From germline, CDR1 is MGHDK and CDR2 SYGVNS. The CDR3 protein is CASEGALQIRREQYF. The DNA for the CDR3 is TGTGCCAGCGAGGGAGCTTTACAGATACGTAGGGAGCAGTACTTC.

Turning to this clonotype: Given the absence of the conserved phenylalanine or tryptophan at the CDR3 end, a read error is likely. V is TRBV20-1 and J is TRBJ2-5, with 7 positions matching TRBD1. Germline V gene data show CDR1 as DFQATT and CDR2 as SNEGSKA (reference sequence). V trimming: 2 bases; J trimming: 7 bases; junction bases outside the gene matches: 4. This CDR3 is 12 amino acids long. The CDR3 reads CSARKSGGTQYY. The CDR3 DNA reads TGCAGTGCTAGAAAGTCAGGGGGGACCCAGTACTAC.

This clonotype has just a few counts. The gene calls are TRBV5-4 and TRBJ1-2; the D is unclear. V dropped 0 bases and J dropped 0 bases, with 15 bases sitting between them. The CDR3 loop spans 17 amino acids. Germline V gene lookup returns CDR1 SGHNT and CDR2 YYREEE (reference sequence). This CDR3 reads CASSLGAASRTNYGYTF. CDR3 nucleotide sequence: TGTGCCAGCAGCTTGGGGGCTGCGTCACGGACTAACTATGGCTACACCTTC.

About this clonotype: Given a much more abundant clone one base away, this may be a read error. The J gene is TRBJ2-5, the V gene TRBV28; D not certain. V shed 6 bases and J shed 5 bases, with 16 bases lying between them. This CDR3 comprises 14 residues. The germline gives CDR1 MDHEN, CDR2 SYDVKM. The CDR3, as DNA: TGTGCCAGCAGCCCGTACAGATATTGGGAGACCCAGTACTTC. Its protein product is CASSPYRYWETQYF.

The chain recombines TRBV20-1 with TRBJ2-7; D perhaps matches TRBD1 (5 bases). Per the germline V gene, CDR1 is DFQATT and CDR2 is SNEGSKA (reference sequence). Trimming took 5 bases from V and 0 from J, leaving 17 bases between them. This CDR3 contains 15 residues. CDR3: CSAHPRTRSSYEQYF. CDR3 nucleotides: TGCAGTGCTCACCCCAGGACACGAAGCTCCTACGAGCAGTACTTC.

This clonotype has at least ten counts. The chain employs TRBV6-2 or TRBV6-3 and TRBJ2-7; D unclear. Trimming left V 4 bases short and J 2 bases short, with 9 bases between. CDR1 is MNHEY and CDR2 is SVGEGT in the germline V gene. There are 13 residues in the CDR3. Here the CDR3 DNA reads TGTGCCAGCAGTTCCGCGGCAACCTACGAGCAGTACTTC. It yields the protein CASSSAATYEQYF.

Comment on this clonotype: A much larger clone sits a single nucleotide away, making a read error possible. Because the CDR3 is missing its conserved closing phenylalanine or tryptophan, this is likely a read error. This chain links TRBV15 with TRBJ2-7; TRBD1 agrees at 7 bases. Germline-derived CDR1 and CDR2 are LNHNV and YYDKDF (reference sequence). J was trimmed by 2 bases and V by 8 bases; bases with no gene match: 3. The CDR3 is made up of 12 amino acids. This CDR3 is CATRDSTYEQYY. CDR3 nucleotides: TGTGCCACCCGGGACAGCACCTACGAGCAGTACTAC.

This clonotype occurred a few times. The genes are TRBV28 and TRBJ1-2; possibly TRBD1 for D (5 bases). Germline V gene lookup returns CDR1 MDHEN and CDR2 SYDVKM. CDR3 length: 15 residues. V was pared by 1 base and J by 2 bases, with 11 bases between. For the CDR3, the DNA is TGTGCCAGCAGTTTATTTGAGGGGCGAAACTATGGCTACACCTTC. Translated: CASSLFEGRNYGYTF.

As concerns this clonotype: A read error may explain this, as a much larger clone is one base away. V and J are TRBV6-5 and TRBJ2-7; 7 positions match TRBD1. This CDR3 has 13 amino acids. The germline V gene encodes CDR1 MNHEY and CDR2 SVGAGI. V lost 9 bases and J lost 7; bases outside the gene matches: 12. In nucleotides, the CDR3 is TGTGCCAGTAAAACAGGGGCCACCAATGAGCAGTACTTC. This codes for CASKTGATNEQYF.

With respect to this clonotype: The junction departs from germline at one end; a sequencing error may be responsible. The J gene is TRBJ2-5, the V gene TRBV28; D possibly corresponds to TRBD1 (5 bases). The CDR3 covers 16 residues. The germline V gene encodes CDR1 MDHEN and CDR2 SYDVKM. CDR3 loop: CASNPRARMVQEAQYF. DNA of the CDR3: TGTGCCAGCAACCCCAGGGCTAGAATGGTCCAAGAGGCCCAGTACTTC.

This clonotype was observed many times. This rearrangement joins TRBV27 to TRBJ2-1; D might be TRBD1 (6 bases). The V gene's germline CDR1 is MNHEY and CDR2 SMNVEV (reference sequence). Trimming pared 4 bases from V and 8 bases from J, leaving 21 bases between. CDR3 length equals 16 residues. DNA for the CDR3: TGTGCCAGCAGTTCAATCCTCCAGGGGTACTATGATGAGCAGTTCTTC. Translated: CASSSILQGYYDEQFF.

The table lists this clonotype with many counts. J is TRBJ2-1 and V is TRBV27; a possible D gene is TRBD1 (6 bases). Germline assignment: CDR1 MNHEY and CDR2 SMNVEV (reference sequence). The V end was cut by 2 bases, the J end by 9 bases, with 14 bases between. The CDR3 runs to 14 residues. CDR3 loop: CASSLGIGGVEQFF. CDR3 coding DNA: TGTGCCAGCAGTTTAGGAATAGGGGGAGTTGAGCAGTTCTTC.

The chain uses TRBV6-5 and TRBJ2-1, with D unresolved. Germline V gene lookup returns CDR1 MNHEY and CDR2 SVGAGI. The CDR3 extends over 12 amino acids. The V and J ends lost 4 bases and 8 bases respectively, with 9 bases between them. The DNA for the CDR3 is TGTGCCAGCAGTTCGAATAGCTATGAGCAGTTCTTC. Translating it yields CASSSNSYEQFF.

Ten or more counts support this clonotype. V usage is TRBV27 and J usage is TRBJ2-1; D is possibly TRBD1 (7 bases). Germline V gene sequence: CDR1 MNHEY, CDR2 SMNVEV (reference sequence). The CDR3 length is 16 residues. V lost 5 bases and J 3 bases, leaving 17 bases between the germline ends. Here the CDR3 reads CASSPGTAGIYNEQFF. CDR3 DNA: TGTGCCAGCAGTCCAGGGACAGCGGGTATCTACAATGAGCAGTTCTTC.

This clonotype has more than one count but fewer than ten. The chain combines TRBV20-1 with TRBJ2-7, with 7 nucleotides matching TRBD1. The CDR3 is made up of 13 amino acids. The V gene's germline CDR1 is DFQATT and CDR2 SNEGSKA (reference sequence). Trimming took 6 bases from V and 5 from J; bases not matched to a gene: 10. Here the CDR3 reads CSAKTGISDEQYF. The CDR3 nucleotides are TGCAGTGCAAAGACAGGGATTAGCGACGAGCAGTACTTC.